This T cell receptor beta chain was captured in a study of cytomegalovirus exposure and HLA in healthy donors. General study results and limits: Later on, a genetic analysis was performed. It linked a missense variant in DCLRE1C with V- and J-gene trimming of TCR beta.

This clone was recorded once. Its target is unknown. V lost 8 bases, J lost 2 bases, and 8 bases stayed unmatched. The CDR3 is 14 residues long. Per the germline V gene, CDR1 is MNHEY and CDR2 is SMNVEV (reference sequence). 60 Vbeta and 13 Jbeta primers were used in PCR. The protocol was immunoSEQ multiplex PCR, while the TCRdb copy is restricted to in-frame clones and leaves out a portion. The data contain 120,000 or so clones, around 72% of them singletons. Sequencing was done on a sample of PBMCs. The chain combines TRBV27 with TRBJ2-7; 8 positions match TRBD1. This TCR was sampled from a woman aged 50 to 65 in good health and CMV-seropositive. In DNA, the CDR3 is TGTGCCAGCTCCAAGGACAGGGCTCCCTACGAGCAGTACTTC. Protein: CASSKDRAPYEQYF.